What follows are 12 T cell receptor beta chains derived from one specimen sequenced in a study of post-analysis software for immune sequencing data. Study-wide results and caveats: Five TRBV segments, including TRBV5-6, TRBV5-1 and TRBV20-1, were more frequent in patients than controls.

The library was made from cDNA and included unique molecular identifiers. One entry per CDR3 protein, called by TCRdb with MiXCR from the PCR reads. Of 170,000 or so distinct CDR3 sequences in the sample, 30% were seen once. For these receptors, no antigen is known. The source material was blood. These receptor sequences come from a girl aged 5-17 years with multiple sclerosis.

This clonotype was counted between two and nine times. For the CDR3, the DNA is TGTGCCAGCAGTGAATCGGGCGGGGACCAAGAGACCCAGTACTTC. Translating it yields CASSESGGDQETQYF. The chain combines TRBV6-1 with TRBJ2-5; D might be TRBD2 (6 bases). Germline CDR1 MNHNS, CDR2 SASEGT. Trimming pared 2 bases from V and 0 bases from J, leaving 10 bases between. The CDR3 is 15 amino acids.

The chain uses TRBV5-1 and TRBJ1-4; D is unclear. Per germline, CDR1 SGHRS and CDR2 YFSETQ. The V and J ends lost 5 bases and 8 bases respectively, with 13 bases between them. CDR3 length equals 13 residues. The DNA for the CDR3 is TGCGCCAGCAGTCCCGAGGGTAACGAAAAACTGTTTTTT. Its protein is CASSPEGNEKLFF.

This clonotype was observed a few times. This CDR3 reads CASSRTSGFYEQYF. The CDR3 DNA is TGCGCCAGCAGCCGGACTAGCGGGTTCTACGAGCAGTACTTC. The chain uses TRBV4-1 and TRBJ2-7, with 11 bases aligning to TRBD2. This CDR3 is built from 14 residues. Germline V lookup: CDR1 MGHRA, CDR2 YSYEKL. With 4 bases clipped from V and 3 bases from J, the junction kept 2 bases outside the gene matches.

Only a few counts were recorded for this clonotype. The V and J genes are TRBV28 and TRBJ1-2; D is ambiguous. CDR3 length: 12 residues. Trimming pared 5 bases from V and 0 bases from J, leaving 4 bases between. Germline loops: CDR1 MDHEN, CDR2 SYDVKM. The CDR3 bases are TGTGCCAGCAGTCTCTCTAACTATGGCTACACCTTC. Encoded protein: CASSLSNYGYTF.

This clonotype was observed at least ten times. This chain links TRBV7-2 with TRBJ1-5; tentatively, D is TRBD1 (5 bases). In germline, CDR1 is SGHTA, CDR2 FQGNSA. Trimming removed 3 bases at V and 4 bases at J, with 7 bases between. CDR3 length: 13 amino acids. As DNA, the CDR3 is TGTGCCAGCAGCTTCACAGGAAATCAGCCCCAGCATTTT. Protein product: CASSFTGNQPQHF.

The chain joins TRBV20-1 to TRBJ1-1; D not certain. Germline-derived CDR1 and CDR2 are DFQATT and SNEGSKA (reference sequence). V lost 5 bases to trimming and J lost 4 bases, with 14 bases between them. The length of the CDR3 is 13 residues. This CDR3 reads CSASATEVTEAFF. In DNA, the CDR3 is TGCAGTGCTTCCGCAACGGAGGTCACTGAAGCTTTCTTT.

This chain joins TRBV5-6 and TRBJ2-7, with 7 bases aligning to TRBD1. The J segment lost 3 bases and the V segment lost 4 bases, leaving 7 bases of the junction unmatched. The CDR3 spans 14 residues. Looked up from germline, CDR1 is SGHDT and CDR2 is YYEEEE. The CDR3 here is CASSGSQGVYEQYF. The CDR3 DNA reads TGTGCCAGCAGCGGATCGCAGGGGGTCTACGAGCAGTACTTC. The full variable domain, with the rest looked up from reference TRBV5-6 and TRBJ2-7, is DAGVTQSPTHLIKTRGQQVTLRCSPKSGHDTVSWYQQALGQGPQFIFQYYEEEERQRGNFPDRFSGHQFPNYSSELNVNALLLGDSALYLCASSGSQGVYEQYFGPGTRLTVT.

The chain has TRBV29-1 and TRBJ2-7, with TRBD2 matching 9 bases. Losses at the gene ends were 4 bases for V and 7 bases for J; bases not matched to a gene: 14. Germline V gives CDR1 SQVTM, CDR2 ANQGSEA. The CDR3 extends over 15 amino acids. CDR3 bases: TGCAGCGTTGCCCGGAGCGGGGGGACCTACAATGAGCAGTACTTC. It codes for CSVARSGGTYNEQYF.

This clonotype was counted many times. The chain uses TRBV14 and TRBJ2-7; D is ambiguous. V was trimmed by 2 bases and J by 2 bases, leaving 10 bases between them. CDR3 length: 14 amino acids. CDR1 SGHDN and CDR2 FVKESK come from the germline V gene. The CDR3 DNA reads as TGTGCCAGCAGCCAATTGGCAAATACCTACGAGCAGTACTTC. Protein product: CASSQLANTYEQYF.

Notes on this clonotype: This may be a read error: a much more frequent sequence differs by one nucleotide. The genes are TRBV24-1 and TRBJ2-1, with 10 bases that match TRBD2. This CDR3 region has 15 residues. The germline gives CDR1 KGHDR, CDR2 SFDVKD. The CDR3 sequence: CATSDGLAGVNEQCF. The CDR3 DNA is TGTGCCACCAGTGATGGGCTAGCGGGAGTCAATGAGCAGTGCTTC.

Worth noting for this clonotype: Being one base from a much bigger clone, this may be a read error. CDR3 bases: TGTACCAGCAGCTCCAACCGACCCGAGGACATTCAGTACTTC. It codes for CTSSSNRPEDIQYF. The chain links TRBV5-6 to TRBJ2-4; D ambiguous. The CDR3 runs 14 residues. Germline V gene sequence: CDR1 SGHDT, CDR2 YYEEEE.

This clonotype was observed a single time. The rearrangement links TRBV30 to TRBJ1-2, with D tentatively TRBD1 (5 bases). Trimming took 0 bases from V and 8 from J, leaving 13 bases between them. CDR1 and CDR2 from the germline V gene are GTSNPN and SVGIG (reference sequence). The CDR3 has 13 residues. CDR3 residues: CAWSVLGRGGYTF. The CDR3 DNA is TGTGCCTGGAGTGTACTGGGCCGGGGGGGCTACACCTTC. The entire variable domain, with the rest obtained from reference TRBV30 and TRBJ1-2, is as follows: SQTIHQWPATLVQPVGSPLSLECTVEGTSNPNLYWYRQAAGRGLQLLFYSVGIGQISSEVPQNLSASRPQDRQFILSSKKLLLSDSGFYLCAWSVLGRGGYTFGSGTRLTVV.